Listed below are T cell receptor beta chains from one sample, sequenced in a study of cytomegalovirus exposure and HLA in healthy donors. Method: immunoSEQ multiplex PCR; TCRdb's copy keeps in-frame clones and lacks some. The repertoire holds over 150,000 clones, with 87% as singletons. Specimen: PBMCs. The receptor set was obtained from a woman under 40 in good health and CMV-seronegative. CDR3s include the opening cysteine and the closing phenylalanine or tryptophan. A D gene is named only where the DNA matches it firmly. Size is omitted from some rows. Given values are once, few, many or a class for expanded clones.

TRBJ2-5	NA	TRBV6-5	few	CASSPDSETQYF	TGTGCCAGCAGTCCTGACAGTGAGACCCAGTACTTC
TRBJ2-5	TRBD1	TRBV7-9	NA	CASSFTGVGETQYF	TGTGCCAGCAGCTTCACAGGGGTAGGAGAGACCCAGTACTTC
TRBJ2-2	TRBD2	TRBV5-4	NA	CASSPLRSGIFSGELFF	TGTGCCAGCAGCCCTCTCCGAAGCGGGATATTCTCCGGGGAGCTGTTTTTT
TRBJ2-1	NA	TRBV29-1	NA	CSGTRDIYYNEQFF	TGCAGCGGAACCCGGGACATATACTACAATGAGCAGTTCTTC
TRBJ2-2	TRBD1	TRBV4-3	once	CASSQVRQGAIGTGELFF	TGCGCCAGCAGCCAAGTTCGACAGGGGGCGATCGGGACCGGGGAGCTGTTTTTT
TRBJ1-1	NA	TRBV27	NA	CASSFRTENTEAFF	TGTGCCAGCAGTTTCAGGACAGAGAACACTGAAGCTTTCTTT
TRBJ2-1	TRBD2	TRBV7-9	NA	CASSSSPGLAGVENEQFF	TGTGCCAGCAGCTCCTCCCCGGGACTAGCGGGAGTTGAGAATGAGCAGTTCTTC
TRBJ2-1	NA	TRBV20-1	NA	CSAGGPNEQFF	TGCAGTGCGGGGGGACCCAATGAGCAGTTCTTC
TRBJ1-1	TRBD1	TRBV7-9	once	CASSLVWDSEMNTEAFF	TGTGCCAGCAGCTTAGTATGGGACAGCGAGATGAACACTGAAGCTTTCTTT
TRBJ1-2	NA	TRBV7-2	NA	CASSLGGRDYGYTF	TGTGCCAGCAGCTTAGGGGGGAGGGACTATGGCTACACCTTC
TRBJ1-1	NA	TRBV9	NA	CASSEPGHTDMNTEAFF	TGTGCCAGCAGCGAACCGGGACATACCGACATGAACACTGAAGCTTTCTTT
TRBJ2-7	NA	TRBV4-2	NA	CASSQIAARSYEQYF	TGTGCCAGCAGCCAAATAGCGGCACGCTCCTACGAGCAGTACTTC
TRBJ1-1	NA	TRBV18	NA	CASSNSVGAMNTEAFF	TGTGCCAGCTCAAACTCGGTGGGAGCCATGAACACTGAAGCTTTCTTT
TRBJ1-4	NA	TRBV28	NA	CASSLGGGANEKLFF	TGTGCCAGCAGTTTAGGTGGGGGGGCTAATGAAAAACTGTTTTTT
TRBJ2-2	TRBD2	TRBV27	once	CASSFRTSSGELFF	TGTGCCAGCAGTTTCCGGACTAGCTCCGGGGAGCTGTTTTTT
TRBJ1-4	NA	TRBV28	NA	CASVPRTVEKLFF	TGTGCCAGCGTCCCGAGGACAGTTGAAAAACTGTTTTTT
TRBJ2-5	NA	TRBV5-6	NA	CASSYTLAETQYF	TGTGCCAGCAGCTACACCCTGGCCGAGACCCAGTACTTC
TRBJ2-7	TRBD2	TRBV5-1	NA	CASSPGLAGAPSSYEQYF	TGCGCCAGCAGCCCGGGACTAGCGGGGGCCCCGAGCTCCTACGAGCAGTACTTC
TRBJ2-3	TRBD2	TRBV6-6	NA	CASRTAGTRLTDTQYF	TGTGCCAGCAGAACAGCCGGGACTAGGCTCACAGATACGCAGTATTTT
TRBJ1-4	NA	TRBV6-5	NA	CASSYSTAVEKLFF	TGTGCCAGCAGTTACTCGACAGCAGTTGAAAAACTGTTTTTT
TRBJ1-1	NA	TRBV5-1	NA	CASSLGGDTEAFF	TGCGCCAGCAGCTTGGGGGGGGACACTGAAGCTTTCTTT
TRBJ2-7	NA	TRBV27	NA	CAIGQYEQYF	TGTGCCATCGGTCAATACGAGCAGTACTTC
TRBJ1-2	TRBD1	TRBV19	NA	CASSTPPTGSYGYTF	TGTGCCAGTAGTACCCCACCGACAGGGTCCTATGGCTACACCTTC
TRBJ2-5	TRBD1	TRBV6-1	NA	CASSVGQGPAGRYF	TGTGCCAGCAGTGTGGGACAGGGGCCCGCCGGGAGGTACTTC
TRBJ1-1	NA	TRBV7-9	few	CASSFDGDRAPEAFF	TGTGCCAGCAGCTTCGACGGGGATAGGGCTCCCGAAGCTTTCTTT
TRBJ2-2	NA	TRBV9	NA	CASSVASGSLNTGELFF	TGTGCCAGCAGCGTAGCTAGTGGCAGCTTGAACACCGGGGAGCTGTTTTTT
TRBJ2-7	NA	TRBV19	NA	CATLSDGGYEQYF	TGTGCCACGCTGTCGGACGGGGGATACGAGCAGTACTTC
TRBJ2-7	TRBD2	TRBV27	few	CASSLLAGGYEQYF	TGTGCCAGCAGTTTATTGGCGGGAGGCTACGAGCAGTACTTC
TRBJ2-1	NA	TRBV10-3	NA	CAISEIRPEDEQFF	TGTGCCATCAGTGAAATCAGACCTGAGGATGAGCAGTTCTTC
TRBJ2-1	NA	TRBV11-2	NA	CASSQSGRLGSYNEQFF	TGTGCCAGCAGCCAATCTGGCAGGCTGGGCTCCTACAATGAGCAGTTCTTC
TRBJ2-6	NA	TRBV6-1	few	CASRRQAAGANVLTF	TGTGCCAGCAGGCGACAGGCGGCTGGGGCCAACGTCCTGACTTTC
TRBJ2-7	TRBD1	TRBV27	NA	CASSSLDRGYEQYF	TGTGCCAGCAGTTCCCTCGACAGGGGCTACGAGCAGTACTTC
TRBJ1-5	TRBD1	TRBV30	NA	CAWSRQGASQPQHF	TGTGCCTGGAGTAGGCAGGGGGCATCTCAGCCCCAGCATTTT
TRBJ2-7	NA	TRBV13	NA	CASSSRLEYEQYF	TGTGCCAGCAGCTCGAGACTAGAGTACGAGCAGTACTTC
TRBJ1-1	NA	TRBV14	NA	CASSQWNSGTEAFF	TGTGCCAGCAGCCAGTGGAATAGCGGCACTGAAGCTTTCTTT
TRBJ1-4	TRBD1	TRBV5-8	few	CASRPGQGITNEKLFF	TGTGCCAGCAGGCCGGGACAGGGGATCACTAATGAAAAACTGTTTTTT
TRBJ1-2	NA	TRBV7-9	NA	CASSYGGEDGYTF	TGTGCCAGCAGCTACGGGGGAGAGGATGGCTACACCTTC
TRBJ2-2	TRBD2	TRBV4-1	NA	CASSQDFGTTNTGELFF	TGCGCCAGCAGCCAAGACTTTGGGACTACGAACACCGGGGAGCTGTTTTTT
TRBJ1-1	NA	TRBV27	few	CASSLTGFGGAGTTEAFF	TGTGCCAGCAGTTTAACCGGGTTCGGGGGTGCGGGGACCACTGAAGCTTTCTTT
TRBJ2-7	NA	TRBV19	NA	CASKPGYSSYEQYF	TGTGCCAGTAAACCCGGGTACTCCTCCTACGAGCAGTACTTC
TRBJ1-1	NA	TRBV29-1	once	CSFSDPGAEAFF	TGCAGCTTCTCAGACCCGGGGGCTGAAGCTTTCTTT
TRBJ1-5	NA	TRBV28	NA	CASSPVVGAFYYSNQPQHF	TGTGCCAGCAGCCCCGTGGTGGGGGCCTTCTATTATAGCAATCAGCCCCAGCATTTT
TRBJ1-4	NA	TRBV30	NA	CAWSVRRGLSEKLFF	TGTGCCTGGAGTGTACGGCGGGGTTTAAGTGAAAAACTGTTTTTT
TRBJ2-3	NA	TRBV19	once	CASSTQGSASTDTQYF	TGTGCCAGTAGTACCCAGGGTTCAGCTAGCACAGATACGCAGTATTTT
TRBJ2-7	NA	TRBV18	once	CASSPPGRPAGEQYF	TGTGCCAGCTCACCACCGGGTCGCCCGGCAGGCGAGCAGTACTTC
TRBJ2-3	TRBD2	TRBV6-1	NA	CASSPTSGGADTQYF	TGTGCCAGCAGCCCGACTAGCGGGGGGGCCGATACGCAGTATTTT
TRBJ1-2	TRBD1	TRBV2	NA	CASSSPGTGRYGYTF	TGTGCCAGCAGTTCCCCCGGGACAGGGAGGTATGGCTACACCTTC
TRBJ2-6	NA	TRBV30	NA	CAWRAGGANVLTF	TGTGCCTGGAGAGCCGGGGGGGCCAACGTCCTGACTTTC
TRBJ1-2	NA	TRBV18	NA	CASSLEAGRGYGYTF	TGTGCCAGCTCACTGGAGGCAGGCCGCGGCTATGGCTACACCTTC
TRBJ2-1	TRBD2	TRBV27	NA	CASSHPGGSIYEQFF	TGTGCCAGCAGCCACCCGGGCGGGAGTATCTATGAGCAGTTCTTC
TRBJ2-7	TRBD1	TRBV5-1	NA	CASSLWVRGQGTYEQYF	TGCGCCAGCAGCTTGTGGGTAAGAGGACAGGGCACCTACGAGCAGTACTTC
TRBJ2-3	TRBD2	TRBV11-2	NA	CASSFGQGGGFSTDTQYF	TGTGCCAGCAGCTTTGGTCAGGGCGGGGGATTCAGCACAGATACGCAGTATTTT
TRBJ1-5	NA	TRBV18	NA	CASSPPGRNQPQHF	TGTGCCAGCTCACCGCCAGGGCGCAATCAGCCCCAGCATTTT
TRBJ2-7	TRBD2	TRBV28	NA	CASSLGTSGSYEQYF	TGTGCCAGCAGCCTTGGGACTAGCGGCTCCTACGAGCAGTACTTC
TRBJ1-3	TRBD1	TRBV5-1	NA	CASSMDRGPGNTIYF	TGCGCCAGCAGCATGGACAGGGGGCCGGGAAACACCATATATTTT
TRBJ1-4	NA	TRBV7-9	NA	CASTNREGEKLFF	TGTGCCAGCACCAACAGGGAAGGGGAAAAACTGTTTTTT
TRBJ1-5	NA	TRBV27	NA	CASSLRGQRGANKGNQPQHF	TGTGCCAGCAGTTTAAGGGGCCAGCGGGGGGCGAATAAAGGCAATCAGCCCCAGCATTTT